The 32 T cell receptor beta chains listed next were all sequenced from one sample in a study of OX40 agonist ivuxolimab in advanced cancers. The protocol was immunoSEQ multiplex PCR, while the TCRdb copy is restricted to in-frame clones and leaves out a portion. The sample yields some 59,000 clones, roughly 87% seen once. This specimen was CD4+ or CD8+ T cells sorted from blood, taken in a trial of the OX40 agonist ivuxolimab. The source is an adult with an advanced solid tumor such as melanoma, head and neck, liver or kidney cancer.

This chain connects TRBV5-1 to TRBJ2-6, with 7 positions matching TRBD1. Germline V lookup: CDR1 SGHRS, CDR2 YFSETQ. V shed 4 bases and J 4 bases; nucleotides not matched to a gene: 11. The CDR3 sequence is 17 residues long. Here the CDR3 reads CASSKGQSRQGANVLTF. The CDR3 DNA reads as TGCGCCAGCAGCAAGGGACAGAGTCGTCAGGGGGCCAACGTCCTGACTTTC.

V gene TRBV18 combines with J gene TRBJ2-7, with D possibly matching TRBD1 (5 bases). V shed 5 bases and J shed 3 bases, with 14 bases lying between them. Germline assignment: CDR1 KGHSH and CDR2 LQKENI. This CDR3 comprises 14 residues. The CDR3 loop reads CASSYLGQDYEQYF. Here the CDR3 DNA reads TGTGCCAGCTCATATCTAGGACAAGACTACGAGCAGTACTTC.

The V call is TRBV9, the J call TRBJ2-4; 7 bases align to TRBD1. This CDR3 is built from 15 residues. The J segment lost 5 bases and the V segment lost 3 bases, leaving 8 bases of the junction unmatched. Germline CDR1 SGDLS, CDR2 YYNGEE. Here the CDR3 reads CASSASGTVQNIQYF. CDR3 DNA: TGTGCCAGCAGCGCCTCCGGGACAGTACAAAACATTCAGTACTTC.

The chain combines TRBV5-8 with TRBJ2-2; 7 bases line up with TRBD1. Per germline, CDR1 SGHTS and CDR2 YDEGEE. With 3 bases clipped from V and 5 bases from J, the junction kept 10 bases outside the gene matches. The CDR3 contains 16 residues. The CDR3: CASSSGTAIGTGELFF. The DNA of the CDR3 is TGTGCCAGCAGCTCCGGGACAGCGATCGGGACCGGGGAGCTGTTTTTT.

The DNA for the CDR3 is TGTGCCAGCAGTTACTCGATGGGGAATGAGCAGTTCTTC. Translating gives CASSYSMGNEQFF. The rearrangement joins TRBV6-6 to TRBJ2-1, with D unclear. The CDR3 totals 13 residues. Germline V gives CDR1 MNHNY, CDR2 SVGAGI (reference sequence). Trimming removed 0 bases at V and 7 bases at J, with 7 bases between.

V is TRBV18 and J is TRBJ2-3; 10 bases match TRBD1. Germline V CDR1 and CDR2: KGHSH, LQKENI. The CDR3 runs to 16 residues. Trimming cost V 4 bases and J 7 bases; bases outside gene matches: 11. For the CDR3, the DNA is TGTGCCAGCTCACTTACCCGGGACAGGGGTGCTTATACGCAGTATTTT. It encodes CASSLTRDRGAYTQYF.

This chain connects TRBV6-5 to TRBJ2-7; D call uncertain. The germline gives CDR1 MNHEY, CDR2 SVGAGI. This CDR3 has 13 residues. V was pared by 6 bases and J by 5 bases, with 14 bases between. The CDR3 region is CASRSPFGDEQYF. The CDR3 nucleotides read TGTGCCAGCAGATCCCCGTTTGGGGACGAGCAGTACTTC.

This chain uses TRBV6-5 with TRBJ1-4; the D is unclear. Trimming pared 6 bases from V and 6 bases from J, leaving 14 bases between. The length of the CDR3 is 14 residues. Per the germline V gene, CDR1 is MNHEY and CDR2 is SVGAGI. CDR3: CASSSPVGDEKLFF. CDR3 in DNA: TGTGCCAGCAGCTCCCCCGTCGGGGATGAAAAACTGTTTTTT.

The rearrangement joins TRBV28 to TRBJ2-2; D is uncertain. Trimming pared 5 bases from V and 5 bases from J, leaving 12 bases between. Per germline, CDR1 MDHEN and CDR2 SYDVKM. CDR3 size: 14 residues. CDR3 sequence: CASSRTASTGELFF. The CDR3 DNA is TGTGCCAGCAGTCGAACAGCTTCGACCGGGGAGCTGTTTTTT.

The chain employs TRBV30 and TRBJ2-1, with D unresolved. Germline V lookup: CDR1 GTSNPN, CDR2 SVGIG (reference sequence). The CDR3 runs to 15 residues. V was clipped by 0 bases and J by 3 bases, with 12 bases between them. The CDR3 DNA is TGTGCCTGGAGTGTAATGTCACCTCACTACAATGAGCAGTTCTTC. Translating gives CAWSVMSPHYNEQFF. Looking up the rest from reference TRBV30 and TRBJ2-1 gives the full variable domain: SQTIHQWPATLVQPVGSPLSLECTVEGTSNPNLYWYRQAAGRGLQLLFYSVGIGQISSEVPQNLSASRPQDRQFILSSKKLLLSDSGFYLCAWSVMSPHYNEQFFGPGTRLTVL.

In this sample, this clone turned up once. The chain joins TRBV6-1 to TRBJ2-1, with TRBD2 matching 14 bases. V shed 2 bases and J 8 bases; nucleotides not matched to a gene: 2. The CDR3 runs to 15 residues. Germline CDR1 MNHNS, CDR2 SASEGT. CDR3 protein: CASSERLAGGDEQFF. In DNA form, the CDR3 reads TGTGCCAGCAGTGAACGACTAGCGGGAGGGGATGAGCAGTTCTTC.

V is TRBV15 and J is TRBJ2-7; maybe TRBD2 (6 bases). This CDR3 has 16 amino acids. CDR1 is LNHNV, CDR2 YYDKDF, per germline (reference sequence). V was pared by 1 base and J by 0 bases, with 13 bases between. The CDR3 protein is CATSRGVGDFSYEQYF. The DNA for the CDR3 is TGTGCCACCAGCAGAGGGGTCGGGGACTTCTCCTACGAGCAGTACTTC. Combining the CDR3 with reference TRBV15 and TRBJ2-7 gives the whole variable domain DAMVIQNPRYQVTQFGKPVTLSCSQTLNHNVMYWYQQKSSQAPKLLFHYYDKDFNNEADTPDNFQSRRPNTSFCFLDIRSPGLGDTAMYLCATSRGVGDFSYEQYFGPGTRLTVT.

This chain joins TRBV11-2 and TRBJ2-5, with 9 bases matching TRBD1. V dropped 2 bases and J dropped 5; count of bases not matched to a gene: 3. CDR1 is SGHAT and CDR2 is FQNNGV in the germline V gene. The CDR3 consists of 14 residues. Here the CDR3 DNA reads TGTGCCAGCAGCTTACACAGGGGGCTTGAGACCCAGTACTTC. It is translated as CASSLHRGLETQYF.

This chain connects TRBV7-9 to TRBJ1-5; 7 positions agree with TRBD1. Looked up from germline, CDR1 is SEHNR and CDR2 is FQNEAQ (reference sequence). Germline trimming cut 5 bases from V and 2 bases from J; bases unmatched to any gene: 9. CDR3 length equals 16 residues. CDR3 DNA: TGTGCCAGCAGCCAAAAACAGGGGAAAGGCAATCAGCCCCAGCATTTT. This translates into CASSQKQGKGNQPQHF.

The chain combines TRBV5-1 with TRBJ2-7; 9 bases fit TRBD1. The germline V gene has CDR1 SGHRS and CDR2 YFSETQ. J was trimmed by 1 base and V by 3 bases; bases with no gene match: 2. The CDR3 contains 14 residues. The CDR3 here is CASSSGQGSYEQYF. Here the CDR3 DNA reads TGCGCCAGCAGCTCGGGACAGGGTTCCTACGAGCAGTACTTC.

The DNA of the CDR3 is TGTGCCAGCAGTGAAAGATCAGGGATCAATGAGCAGTTCTTC. Translating it yields CASSERSGINEQFF. The rearrangement links TRBV6-5 to TRBJ2-1; tentative D call: TRBD1 (5 bases). Germline V gives CDR1 MNHEY, CDR2 SVGAGI. Trimming stripped 5 bases from V and 6 bases from J, with 14 bases between. The CDR3 has 14 amino acids.

This rearrangement joins TRBV7-3 to TRBJ2-1; weak D call: TRBD1 (6 bases). CDR1 is SGHTA and CDR2 is FQGTGA in the germline V gene. The CDR3 is made up of 17 amino acids. V shed 5 bases and J shed 4 bases, with 21 bases lying between them. The CDR3 DNA reads as TGTGCCAGCAGCCCAAACCGAGCCGGGACAAAGTACAATGAGCAGTTCTTC. Its protein product is CASSPNRAGTKYNEQFF.

The chain has TRBV28 and TRBJ2-7; D remains unclear. CDR1 is MDHEN, CDR2 SYDVKM, per germline. The V gene lost 7 bases and the J gene lost 7 bases, with 14 bases spanning the gap. This CDR3 spans 12 amino acids. CDR3 nucleotide sequence: TGTGCCAGCACCGATACCAGTCGGGAGCAGTACTTC. As protein: CASTDTSREQYF.

The CDR3 bases are TGTGCCAGCAGACAATCGGGACAGGGGGCGGGCGAGCAGTACTTC. It codes for CASRQSGQGAGEQYF. The chain is built from TRBV2 and TRBJ2-7; 12 nucleotides align to TRBD1. From germline, CDR1 is SNHLY and CDR2 FYNNEI. Unmatched junction bases numbered 9, after V lost 6 bases and J lost 6 bases. The CDR3 consists of 15 residues.

The V and J genes are TRBV5-4 and TRBJ2-7, with 9 nucleotides matching TRBD2. Germline CDR1 reads SGHNT; CDR2 reads YYREEE (reference sequence). V gave up 0 bases and J gave up 3 bases; unmatched junction bases: 7. The CDR3 length is 16 residues. Here the CDR3 DNA reads TGTGCCAGCAGCTTGGGGGGTAGCGGGGGCCACTACGAGCAGTACTTC. It yields the protein CASSLGGSGGHYEQYF. The variable domain in full, completed from reference TRBV5-4 and TRBJ2-7, reads ETGVTQSPTHLIKTRGQQVTLRCSSQSGHNTVSWYQQALGQGPQFIFQYYREEENGRGNFPPRFSGLQFPNYSSELNVNALELDDSALYLCASSLGGSGGHYEQYFGPGTRLTVT.

The rearrangement uses TRBV18 and TRBJ2-5; D is perhaps TRBD1 (6 bases). CDR3 length: 13 residues. With 9 bases removed from V and 3 bases from J, the gap between germline ends came to 14 bases. CDR1 and CDR2 (germline): KGHSH, LQKENI. The CDR3 sequence is CASLTRTEETQYF. The CDR3 DNA reads TGTGCCAGTTTGACACGGACAGAAGAGACCCAGTACTTC.

The chain has TRBV5-1 and TRBJ2-7; D uncertain. The V gene's germline CDR1 is SGHRS and CDR2 YFSETQ. Trimming removed 6 bases at V and 2 bases at J, with 21 bases between. The CDR3 totals 16 residues. The DNA for the CDR3 is TGCGCCAGCATGGTCTACCCAGCGCGAAGACCCTACGAGCAGTACTTC. Its protein is CASMVYPARRPYEQYF.

The chain recombines TRBV6-1 with TRBJ2-3; D possibly uses TRBD1 or TRBD2 (5 bases each). Germline CDR1 and CDR2: MNHNS and SASEGT. The CDR3 covers 14 residues. V was pared by 7 bases and J by 0 bases, with 11 bases between. The CDR3 DNA reads TGTGCCAGCAATAAAAGGGACAGCACAGATACGCAGTATTTT. It codes for CASNKRDSTDTQYF.

This rearrangement joins TRBV7-3 to TRBJ1-4, with D perhaps TRBD1 (6 bases). The CDR3 has 16 amino acids. Trimming removed 0 bases at V and 5 bases at J, with 13 bases between. Germline V gene lookup returns CDR1 SGHTA and CDR2 FQGTGA. The CDR3 sequence: CASSLTFGGRNEKLFF. CDR3 DNA sequence: TGTGCCAGCAGCTTAACGTTCGGGGGCCGCAATGAAAAACTGTTTTTT.

This clone has just a few counts. The rearrangement uses TRBV28 and TRBJ1-2; D unclear. The CDR3 has 15 residues. Trimming cost V 6 bases and J 0 bases, with 14 bases left between them. Germline V gene data show CDR1 as MDHEN and CDR2 as SYDVKM. The CDR3 sequence: CASSRPAITNYGYTF. The CDR3 DNA reads TGTGCCAGCAGCCGACCTGCCATCACTAACTATGGCTACACCTTC.

This clone was seen only a few times. The J gene is TRBJ1-2, the V gene TRBV4-1, with 7 bases that match TRBD1. The CDR3 is 14 amino acids. J lost 8 bases, V lost 2 bases, and 8 bases had no gene match. Germline CDR1 MGHRA, CDR2 YSYEKL. The CDR3 nucleotides read TGCGCCAGCAGCCAACCGGGACAGTCTAAGGGCTACACCTTC. As protein: CASSQPGQSKGYTF.

The chain combines TRBV7-6 with TRBJ1-5; unclear D gene. The CDR3 runs 13 residues. The V gene lost 0 bases and the J gene lost 5 bases, with 5 bases spanning the gap. Germline-derived CDR1 and CDR2 are SGHVS and FNYEAQ. CDR3 sequence: CASSLAHDQPQHF. In DNA form, the CDR3 reads TGTGCCAGCAGCTTAGCCCACGATCAGCCCCAGCATTTT.

The chain joins TRBV25-1 to TRBJ1-5; D perhaps matches TRBD1 (5 bases). With 5 bases removed from V and 3 bases from J, the gap between germline ends came to 23 bases. Looked up from germline, CDR1 is MGHDK and CDR2 is SYGVNS. The CDR3 has 18 amino acids. CDR3 loop: CASSPRDGGKENNQPQHF. CDR3 DNA: TGTGCCAGCAGTCCTCGGGACGGCGGAAAAGAAAACAATCAGCCCCAGCATTTT.

V gene TRBV6-5 combines with J gene TRBJ1-6; the D is unclear. The CDR3 is 14 residues long. Germline V gene data show CDR1 as MNHEY and CDR2 as SVGAGI. Trimming left V 6 bases short and J 5 bases short, with 11 bases between. The CDR3 loop reads CASSETADNSPLHF. CDR3 coding DNA: TGTGCCAGCAGCGAAACAGCGGATAATTCACCCCTCCACTTT.

CDR3 residues: CASSFPGGYGYTF. The CDR3, as DNA: TGTGCCAGCAGTTTCCCGGGGGGCTATGGCTACACCTTC. This sequence joins TRBV28 and TRBJ1-2, with a weak D call TRBD1 (5 bases). The CDR3 consists of 13 residues. Trimming took 3 bases from V and 4 from J, leaving 9 bases between them. Germline CDR1 MDHEN, CDR2 SYDVKM.

This clone was seen only once. The V call is TRBV6-6, the J call TRBJ2-3; D may correspond to TRBD1 or TRBD2 (5 bases each). V lost 4 bases to trimming and J lost 2 bases, with 10 bases between them. CDR1 MNHNY and CDR2 SVGAGI come from the germline V gene (reference sequence). The CDR3 is 14 amino acids. The CDR3: CASSWWGNTDTQYF. In nucleotides, the CDR3 is TGTGCCAGCAGTTGGTGGGGGAACACAGATACGCAGTATTTT.

The chain has TRBV29-1 and TRBJ1-1, with D unresolved. CDR1 SQVTM and CDR2 ANQGSEA come from the germline V gene. This CDR3 spans 14 amino acids. V lost 1 base, J lost 4 bases, and 13 bases lay in between. The CDR3 protein is CSVEGWGVVTEAFF. The CDR3 nucleotides are TGCAGCGTTGAAGGGTGGGGTGTAGTCACTGAAGCTTTCTTT. The full variable domain, with the rest looked up from reference TRBV29-1 and TRBJ1-1, is SAVISQKPSRDICQRGTSLTIQCQVDSQVTMMFWYRQQPGQSLTLIATANQGSEATYESGFVIDKFPISRPNLTFSTLTVSNMSPEDSSIYLCSVEGWGVVTEAFFGQGTRLTVV.